The 27 T cell receptor beta chains below all came from one sample that was sequenced in a study of cytomegalovirus exposure and HLA in healthy donors (TCRdb year 2017). Library method: the immunoSEQ multiplex PCR assay. The multiplex PCR relied on a mix of 60 forward primers for TCR Vbeta segments and 13 reverse primers for TCR Jbeta segments. TCRdb limited this immuneACCESS table to in-frame rearrangements with V and J called. A share of clones is missing; checked studies link under half to unresolved V genes, and the rest is unexplained. The sample includes 95,000 to 150,000 clones, with roughly 80% observed a single time. 2.1% of the sample rests with the top ten. The sample was PBMCs. These receptors came from a man between 25 and 39 years old in good health and CMV-seronegative.

The gene calls are TRBV28 and TRBJ1-1, with D unresolved. Trimming took off 3 bases at V and 5 bases at J, with 16 bases between the two ends. CDR3 length: 15 amino acids. The germline CDR1 and CDR2 sequences are MDHEN and SYDVKM. Here the CDR3 reads CASSLPVRPGTEAFF. CDR3 DNA: TGTGCCAGCAGTTTGCCCGTCAGACCGGGGACTGAAGCTTTCTTT. Full variable domain (missing parts from reference TRBV28 and TRBJ1-1): DVKVTQSSRYLVKRTGEKVFLECVQDMDHENMFWYRQDPGLGLRLIYFSYDVKMKEKGDIPEGYSVSREKKERFSLILESASTNQTSMYLCASSLPVRPGTEAFFGQGTRLTVV.

The chain couples TRBV5-1 to TRBJ1-4; possibly TRBD1 for D (6 bases). Germline V CDR1 and CDR2: SGHRS, YFSETQ. V shed 5 bases and J shed 5 bases, with 13 bases lying between them. CDR3 length equals 14 residues. The CDR3 region is CASRGAMNNEKLFF. The CDR3 DNA is TGCGCCAGCAGGGGGGCAATGAACAATGAAAAACTGTTTTTT.

The chain recombines TRBV19 with TRBJ1-4; D possibly corresponds to TRBD1 (5 bases). This CDR3 is built from 17 residues. Trimming shortened V by 4 bases and J by 0 bases, and 15 bases separated the two germline ends. Germline lookup yields CDR1 LNHDA and CDR2 SQIVND (reference sequence). The CDR3 nucleotides read TGTGCCAGTAGTACGGCCAGGGCCTACGCAACTAATGAAAAACTGTTTTTT. This sequence encodes CASSTARAYATNEKLFF.

The gene calls are TRBV11-2 and TRBJ1-3, with TRBD1 matching over 7 bases. This CDR3 has 15 residues. V lost 3 bases, J lost 4 bases, and 6 bases stayed unmatched. CDR1 SGHAT and CDR2 FQNNGV come from the germline V gene. CDR3 protein: CASSFGTGAGNTIYF. The DNA of the CDR3 is TGTGCCAGCAGCTTCGGAACAGGGGCCGGAAACACCATATATTTT.

The CDR3 DNA reads TGTGCCAGCAGTGAGGTGTCAGGGGCTGCTAACTATGGCTACACCTTC. This sequence encodes CASSEVSGAANYGYTF. The chain combines TRBV25-1 with TRBJ1-2, with D perhaps TRBD1 (6 bases). The CDR3 length is 16 residues. Germline V gene sequence: CDR1 MGHDK, CDR2 SYGVNS. V was cut by 3 bases and J by 0 bases, with 14 bases left in between.

CDR3 amino acids: CASSERSTVYNSPLHF. The CDR3 DNA reads TGCGCCAGCAGCGAAAGGTCGACAGTCTATAATTCACCCCTCCACTTT. This chain joins TRBV5-1 and TRBJ1-6; possibly TRBD1 for D (5 bases). The CDR3 runs 16 residues. Germline V lookup: CDR1 SGHRS, CDR2 YFSETQ. V gave up 4 bases and J gave up 3 bases, with 14 bases separating them.

The chain uses TRBV30 and TRBJ2-4, with 9 bases aligning to TRBD1. V lost 1 base to trimming and J lost 5 bases; unmatched junction nucleotides: 0. The germline CDR1 and CDR2 sequences are GTSNPN and SVGIG (reference sequence). The CDR3 is made up of 13 amino acids. The CDR3 DNA is TGTGCCTGGAGTGGGACAGGGGAAAACATTCAGTACTTC. Translating gives CAWSGTGENIQYF.

The gene calls are TRBV30 and TRBJ1-1; D call uncertain. With 0 bases removed from V and 1 base from J, the gap between germline ends came to 9 bases. This CDR3 contains 14 residues. Germline V gene lookup returns CDR1 GTSNPN and CDR2 SVGIG (reference sequence). The CDR3 region is CAWSVRGRNTEAFF. CDR3 DNA sequence: TGTGCCTGGAGTGTACGCGGCAGGAACACTGAAGCTTTCTTT. Full variable domain (rest looked up from reference TRBV30 and TRBJ1-1): SQTIHQWPATLVQPVGSPLSLECTVEGTSNPNLYWYRQAAGRGLQLLFYSVGIGQISSEVPQNLSASRPQDRQFILSSKKLLLSDSGFYLCAWSVRGRNTEAFFGQGTRLTVV.

The rearrangement uses TRBV5-1 and TRBJ1-1, with D possibly TRBD1 on 5 matching bases. The CDR3 has 12 residues. Germline-derived CDR1 and CDR2 are SGHRS and YFSETQ. Trimming shortened V by 0 bases and J by 8 bases, and 8 bases separated the two germline ends. The CDR3 loop reads CASSLDPGEAFF. The DNA of the CDR3 is TGCGCCAGCAGCTTGGATCCAGGGGAAGCTTTCTTT.

The sample holds a few counts of this clone. This rearrangement joins TRBV9 to TRBJ2-1, with a weak D call TRBD1 (5 bases). CDR1 and CDR2 from the germline V gene are SGDLS and YYNGEE. This CDR3 comprises 16 residues. Deletions cut 4 bases from V and 4 bases from J, with 18 bases between. This CDR3 reads CASSNDQGYAYNEQFF. For the CDR3, the DNA is TGTGCCAGCAGCAACGACCAGGGATATGCGTACAATGAGCAGTTCTTC. Combining the CDR3 with reference TRBV9 and TRBJ2-1 gives the whole variable domain DSGVTQTPKHLITATGQRVTLRCSPRSGDLSVYWYQQSLDQGLQFLIQYYNGEERAKGNILERFSAQQFPDLHSELNLSSLELGDSALYFCASSNDQGYAYNEQFFGPGTRLTVL.

The chain combines TRBV7-8 with TRBJ2-7, with D tentatively TRBD2 (5 bases). Looked up from germline, CDR1 is SGHVS and CDR2 is FQNEAQ. The CDR3 loop spans 15 amino acids. Trimming shortened V by 1 base and J by 5 bases, and 15 bases separated the two germline ends. CDR3 loop: CASSLGGALRNEQYF. CDR3 coding DNA: TGTGCCAGCAGCTTAGGGGGAGCCTTGAGGAACGAGCAGTACTTC. The entire variable domain, with the rest obtained from reference TRBV7-8 and TRBJ2-7, is as follows: GAGVSQSPRYKVAKRGQDVALRCDPISGHVSLFWYQQALGQGPEFLTYFQNEAQLDKSGLPSDRFFAERPEGSVSTLKIQRTQQEDSAVYLCASSLGGALRNEQYFGPGTRLTVT.

The chain employs TRBV4-3 and TRBJ2-7, with 13 bases fitting TRBD2. Per germline, CDR1 LGHNA and CDR2 YSLEER. This CDR3 has 15 residues. Trimming took 3 bases from V and 3 from J; bases not matched to a gene: 2. CDR3 region: CASSQTSGGIYEQYF. Written as DNA, the CDR3 is TGCGCCAGCAGCCAGACTAGCGGGGGGATCTACGAGCAGTACTTC.

V gene TRBV28 combines with J gene TRBJ1-3; D not resolved. Trimming stripped 8 bases from V and 0 bases from J, with 11 bases between. The CDR3 covers 14 residues. Germline loops: CDR1 MDHEN, CDR2 SYDVKM. Here the CDR3 reads CASGLLASGNTIYF. CDR3 DNA: TGTGCCAGCGGGCTCCTGGCCTCTGGAAACACCATATATTTT.

The CDR3 reads CASSLEFQTDTQYF. The CDR3 region has the DNA TGCGCCAGCAGCTTGGAGTTCCAGACAGATACGCAGTATTTT. J is TRBJ2-3 and V is TRBV5-1; D unresolved. The CDR3 has 14 residues. The V gene lost 0 bases and the J gene lost 3 bases, with 8 bases spanning the gap. Germline V gene data show CDR1 as SGHRS and CDR2 as YFSETQ.

The chain has TRBV7-8 and TRBJ1-1; 7 bases match TRBD1. J gave up 0 bases and V 6 bases, and 7 bases lay outside the gene matches. The CDR3 totals 15 residues. Germline V gene data show CDR1 as SGHVS and CDR2 as FQNEAQ. CDR3 nucleotide sequence: TGTGCCAGCAGGCCTCCGGGACAGCTGAACACTGAAGCTTTCTTT. It translates to CASRPPGQLNTEAFF. The full variable domain, in which reference TRBV7-8 and TRBJ1-1 provide the parts outside the CDR3, is GAGVSQSPRYKVAKRGQDVALRCDPISGHVSLFWYQQALGQGPEFLTYFQNEAQLDKSGLPSDRFFAERPEGSVSTLKIQRTQQEDSAVYLCASRPPGQLNTEAFFGQGTRLTVV.

The chain links TRBV6-1 to TRBJ1-1; no clear D gene. Trimming shortened V by 8 bases and J by 0 bases, and 13 bases separated the two germline ends. The germline V gene has CDR1 MNHNS and CDR2 SASEGT. The CDR3 consists of 14 residues. The chain's CDR3 is CASSVSAMNTEAFF. As DNA, the CDR3 is TGTGCCAGCTCCGTTAGTGCCATGAACACTGAAGCTTTCTTT.

The rearrangement uses TRBV28 and TRBJ1-5; no firm D call. The CDR3 consists of 15 residues. CDR1 and CDR2 from the germline V gene are MDHEN and SYDVKM. Trimming removed 2 bases from V and 1 base from J, with 9 bases in between. CDR3 coding DNA: TGTGCCAGCAGTTTACGTATTGAGAGCAATCAGCCCCAGCATTTT. Its protein product is CASSLRIESNQPQHF.

The V gene is TRBV4-3, the J gene TRBJ2-1, with D maybe TRBD1 (6 bases). Germline CDR1 and CDR2: LGHNA and YSLEER. The CDR3 runs 15 residues. Deletions cut 0 bases from V and 4 bases from J, with 10 bases between. CDR3 sequence: CASSQDRDTYNEQFF. CDR3 coding DNA: TGCGCCAGCAGCCAAGATAGGGACACGTACAATGAGCAGTTCTTC.

This chain connects TRBV9 to TRBJ2-7, with unresolved D. The V gene's germline CDR1 is SGDLS and CDR2 YYNGEE. V was clipped by 0 bases and J by 2 bases, with 9 bases between them. The CDR3 totals 14 residues. CDR3 nucleotides: TGTGCCAGCAGCGTAGGTTCCAGTACCTACGAGCAGTACTTC. It is translated as CASSVGSSTYEQYF. Filled out from reference TRBV9 and TRBJ2-7, the complete variable domain reads DSGVTQTPKHLITATGQRVTLRCSPRSGDLSVYWYQQSLDQGLQFLIQYYNGEERAKGNILERFSAQQFPDLHSELNLSSLELGDSALYFCASSVGSSTYEQYFGPGTRLTVT.

This rearrangement joins TRBV19 to TRBJ2-7; D is perhaps TRBD2 (5 bases). This CDR3 contains 12 residues. The germline V gene encodes CDR1 LNHDA and CDR2 SQIVND (reference sequence). V was pared by 5 bases and J by 6 bases, with 11 bases between. The CDR3 DNA is TGTGCCAGTAGTCTGGGTGCGGGCGAGCAGTACTTC. The encoded protein is CASSLGAGEQYF.

The chain is built from TRBV2 and TRBJ2-5, with TRBD1 matching 7 bases. CDR3 size: 13 residues. V lost 8 bases, J lost 4 bases, and 7 bases stayed unmatched. The germline V gene encodes CDR1 SNHLY and CDR2 FYNNEI. The CDR3 DNA follows: TGTGCCAGCTTGACCGGGACAGCAGAGACCCAGTACTTC. Protein product: CASLTGTAETQYF.

The V call is TRBV14, the J call TRBJ1-1; TRBD1 is a possible D gene (6 bases). The CDR3 has 14 amino acids. Trimming cost V 5 bases and J 11 bases, with 21 bases left between them. Per germline, CDR1 SGHDN and CDR2 FVKESK. In DNA, the CDR3 is TGTGCCAGCAGCGTGACCCGACAGGCCAGAGGGGCTTTCTTT. Protein sequence: CASSVTRQARGAFF.

V gene TRBV5-5 combines with J gene TRBJ1-1; 7 bases agree with TRBD1. Germline trimming cut 3 bases from V and 4 bases from J; bases unmatched to any gene: 12. This CDR3 contains 16 residues. Germline CDR1 SGHKS, CDR2 YYEKEE (reference sequence). DNA for the CDR3: TGTGCCAGCAGCTGGGGACAGCCGACCCGGGGCACTGAAGCTTTCTTT. Protein sequence: CASSWGQPTRGTEAFF.

V gene TRBV27 combines with J gene TRBJ2-1, with 10 nucleotides matching TRBD1. The germline CDR1 and CDR2 sequences are MNHEY and SMNVEV (reference sequence). This CDR3 is built from 15 residues. The V gene end was trimmed by 3 bases and the J gene end by 1 base; junction bases not matched to a gene: 0. For the CDR3, the DNA is TGTGCCAGCAGTTTGGACAGGGGGTCCTACAATGAGCAGTTCTTC. As protein: CASSLDRGSYNEQFF.

The chain combines TRBV7-2 with TRBJ1-1; no firm D call. Germline V gene lookup returns CDR1 SGHTA and CDR2 FQGNSA. V gave up 3 bases and J gave up 0 bases, with 8 bases separating them. The length of the CDR3 is 14 residues. In DNA, the CDR3 is TGTGCCAGCAGCTTCCAACAGCTGAACACTGAAGCTTTCTTT. Translated: CASSFQQLNTEAFF.

The rearrangement uses TRBV2 and TRBJ1-2; 8 nucleotides match TRBD1. In germline, CDR1 is SNHLY, CDR2 FYNNEI. With 4 bases clipped from V and 2 bases from J, the junction kept 3 bases outside the gene matches. The CDR3 is made up of 14 amino acids. CDR3 sequence reads: CASSVDRENYGYTF. For the CDR3, the DNA is TGTGCCAGCAGTGTGGACAGGGAGAACTATGGCTACACCTTC.

The chain uses TRBV6-5 and TRBJ1-4; D gene ambiguous. The CDR3 spans 14 residues. Looked up from germline, CDR1 is MNHEY and CDR2 is SVGAGI. V was cut by 6 bases and J by 0 bases, with 8 bases left in between. The CDR3 region is CASSSSATNEKLFF. In DNA, the CDR3 is TGTGCCAGCAGCTCCAGTGCAACTAATGAAAAACTGTTTTTT.